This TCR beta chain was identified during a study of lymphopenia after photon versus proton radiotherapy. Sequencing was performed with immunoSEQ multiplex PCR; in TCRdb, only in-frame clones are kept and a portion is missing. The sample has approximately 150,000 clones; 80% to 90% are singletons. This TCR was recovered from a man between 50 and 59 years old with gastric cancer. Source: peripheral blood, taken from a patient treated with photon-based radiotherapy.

CDR3 in DNA: TGTGCCAGCAGCCAAGAGGCAGGGATGGAGACCCAGTACTTC. Residues: CASSQEAGMETQYF. The rearrangement uses TRBV4-2 and TRBJ2-5; perhaps TRBD1 as D (5 bases). V was trimmed by 0 bases and J by 5 bases, leaving 10 bases between them. Germline assignment: CDR1 LGHNA and CDR2 YNFKEQ. This CDR3 has 14 amino acids.